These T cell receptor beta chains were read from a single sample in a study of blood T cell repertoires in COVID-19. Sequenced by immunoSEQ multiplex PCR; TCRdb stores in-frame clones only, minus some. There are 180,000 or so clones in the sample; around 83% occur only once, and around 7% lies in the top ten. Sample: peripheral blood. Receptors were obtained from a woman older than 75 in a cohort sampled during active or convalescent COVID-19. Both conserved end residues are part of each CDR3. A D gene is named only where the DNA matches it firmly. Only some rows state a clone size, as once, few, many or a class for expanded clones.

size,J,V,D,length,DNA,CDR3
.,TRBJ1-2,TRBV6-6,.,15,TGTGCCAGCAGGGACCCAGGACAGCTGCTTCTCGGCTACACCTTC,CASRDPGQLLLGYTF
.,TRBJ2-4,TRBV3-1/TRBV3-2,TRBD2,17,TGTGCCAGCAGCCGAGAAACTAGCGGGGGGGCTATAAACATTCAGTACTTC,CASSRETSGGAINIQYF
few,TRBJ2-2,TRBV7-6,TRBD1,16,TGTGCCAGCAGCCCTCGACAGGGAAAGAACACCGGGGAGCTGTTTTTT,CASSPRQGKNTGELFF
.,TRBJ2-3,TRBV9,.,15,TGTGCCAGCAGCCCCTGGGGACTCACCACAGATACGCAGTATTTT,CASSPWGLTTDTQYF
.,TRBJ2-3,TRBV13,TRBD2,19,TGTGCCAGCAGCTCTGAGAGAGGACTAGCGGGGGGCTCCACAGATACGCAGTATTTT,CASSSERGLAGGSTDTQYF
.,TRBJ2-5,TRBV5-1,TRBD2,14,TGCGCCAGCAGCTTCCGGGGGGGCCCAAAGACCCAGTACTTC,CASSFRGGPKTQYF
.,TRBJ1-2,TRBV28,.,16,TGTGCCAGCAGTTACGGGACACCTTCCAAAGGCTATGGCTACACCTTC,CASSYGTPSKGYGYTF
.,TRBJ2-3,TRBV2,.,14,TGTGCCAGCAGAGTAGGGGGGGCGCGGGATACGCAGTATTTT,CASRVGGARDTQYF
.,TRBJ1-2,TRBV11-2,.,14,TGTGCCAGCAGCTTTCTAAGCTCGAACTATGGCTACACCTTC,CASSFLSSNYGYTF
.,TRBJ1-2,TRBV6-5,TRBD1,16,TGTGCCAGCAGTTTCCACTCGAGACAGGGGAACTATGGCTACACCTTC,CASSFHSRQGNYGYTF
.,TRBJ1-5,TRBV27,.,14,TGTGCCAGCAGTTTAGGGAGTAGCAATCAGCCCCAGCATTTT,CASSLGSSNQPQHF
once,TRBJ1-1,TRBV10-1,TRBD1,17,TGCGCCAGCAGTGATGGGACAGGGGGCGCGGGGTACACTGAAGCTTTCTTT,CASSDGTGGAGYTEAFF
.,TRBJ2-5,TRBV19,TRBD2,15,TGTGCCAGTAGTATCGGGGGGGCCTTGGGAGAGACCCAGTACTTC,CASSIGGALGETQYF
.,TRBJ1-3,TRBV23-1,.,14,TGCGCCAGCATTCCGGGGATCTCTGGAAACACCATATATTTT,CASIPGISGNTIYF
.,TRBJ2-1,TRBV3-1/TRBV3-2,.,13,TGTGCCAGCAGCCTTGACAGGCACAATGAGCAGTTCTTC,CASSLDRHNEQFF
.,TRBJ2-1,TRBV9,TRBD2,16,TGTGCCAGCAGCGTAAGCGGGGGGGTGATCTGGAATGAGCAGTTCTTC,CASSVSGGVIWNEQFF
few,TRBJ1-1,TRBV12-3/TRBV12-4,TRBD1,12,TGTGCCAGCAGTTTAAGTCAACAGGGGGCCCGTTTT,CASSLSQQGARF
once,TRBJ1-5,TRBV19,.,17,TGTGCCAGTAGTATAGACCCCCCCGGGAGGCGAGGTCAGCCCCAGCATTTT,CASSIDPPGRRGQPQHF
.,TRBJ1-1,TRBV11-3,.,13,TGTGCCAGCAGCTTAGATGGGGCAGGGGACGCTTTCTTT,CASSLDGAGDAFF
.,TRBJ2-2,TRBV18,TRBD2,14,TGTGCCAGCTCACTACAGCGGGAGGCCGGGGAGCTGTTTTTT,CASSLQREAGELFF
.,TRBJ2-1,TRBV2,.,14,TGTGCCAGCAACCTAGCTGCCTCCTACAATGAGCAGTTCTTC,CASNLAASYNEQFF
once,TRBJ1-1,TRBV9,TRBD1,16,TGTGCCAGCAGCCCAACGACAGGGGAACTGAACACTGAAGCTTTCTTT,CASSPTTGELNTEAFF
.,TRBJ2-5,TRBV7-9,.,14,TGTGCCAGCAGCCTAACTGTCTCCCGGGAGACCCAGTACTTC,CASSLTVSRETQYF
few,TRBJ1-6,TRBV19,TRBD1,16,TGTGCCAGTAGTATCTCGGCAGGGGGCGCCCATTCACCCCTCCACTTT,CASSISAGGAHSPLHF
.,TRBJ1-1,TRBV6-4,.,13,TGTGCCAGCAGTTTCGACATTAACACTGAAGCTTTCTTT,CASSFDINTEAFF
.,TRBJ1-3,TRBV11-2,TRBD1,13,TGTGCCAGCAGCAGGGACAGTATCGGCACCATATATTTT,CASSRDSIGTIYF
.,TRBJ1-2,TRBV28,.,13,TGTGCCAGCAGTCCCCCAGGGGCTGCGGGCTACACCTTC,CASSPPGAAGYTF
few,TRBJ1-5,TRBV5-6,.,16,TGTGCCAGCAGCACCCTGGGAGGGCCGAGCAATCAGCCCCAGCATTTT,CASSTLGGPSNQPQHF
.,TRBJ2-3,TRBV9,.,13,TGTGCCAGCAGCGTAGACAGTAAAGATACGCAGTATTTT,CASSVDSKDTQYF
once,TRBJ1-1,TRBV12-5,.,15,TGTGCTAGTGGTGACTGGGGCGGGGTGATCACTGAAGCTTTCTTT,CASGDWGGVITEAFF
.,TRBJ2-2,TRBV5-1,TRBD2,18,TGCGCCAGCAGCGGAGGGACTAGCGGGAGTACTGGGACCGGGGAGCTGTTTTTT,CASSGGTSGSTGTGELFF
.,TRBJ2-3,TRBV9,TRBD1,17,TGTGCCAGCAGCGTACCCGGACAGGGGACGGGCACAGATACGCAGTATTTT,CASSVPGQGTGTDTQYF
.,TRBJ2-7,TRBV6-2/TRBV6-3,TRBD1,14,TGTGCCAGCAGCCCCTCGGGACAGGGTTACGAGCAGTACTTC,CASSPSGQGYEQYF
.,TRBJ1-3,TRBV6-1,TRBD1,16,TGTGCCAGCAGTGACCGTAGACAGGGCTCTGGAAACACCATATATTTT,CASSDRRQGSGNTIYF
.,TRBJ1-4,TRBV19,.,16,TGTGCCAGTACCTCCGAGGGGGGGGCATTCTATGAAAAACTGTTTTTT,CASTSEGGAFYEKLFF
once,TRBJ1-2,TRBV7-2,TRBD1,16,TGTGCCAGCAGCCCACAGGGGGGACAGGGGTATGGTGGCTACACCTTC,CASSPQGGQGYGGYTF
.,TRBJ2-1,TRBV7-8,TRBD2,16,TGTGCCAGCAGGCCAGCGGGGGAGAGCTCCTACAATGAGCAGTTCTTC,CASRPAGESSYNEQFF
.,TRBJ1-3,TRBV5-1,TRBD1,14,TGCGCCAGCACCCCGACAGGGGCTGGAAACACCATATATTTT,CASTPTGAGNTIYF